The clone carrying this TCR beta chain appeared a single time. Its antigen is not identified. Sequencing used immunoSEQ multiplex PCR; TCRdb keeps in-frame clones, though not all of them. The sample has about 98,000 clones; 88% are singletons. This entry is derived from a study of radiotherapy plus CTLA-4 blockade in lung cancer. Study observations and caveats: Early blood T cell clone dynamics reportedly forecast response best, with interferon-beta. After treatment with radiotherapy plus ipilimumab, TCR clones that came from the tumor expanded in blood.

Germline V gives CDR1 SGHNT, CDR2 YYREEE (reference sequence). The CDR3 totals 12 residues. V lost 3 bases and J lost 2, with 5 bases in between. The chain has TRBV5-4 and TRBJ1-2; D perhaps matches TRBD1 (5 bases). The sequencing used peripheral blood, collected from a patient treated with radiotherapy plus ipilimumab. The source is a human donor with non-small cell lung cancer that progressed on radiotherapy plus ipilimumab. As DNA, the CDR3 is TGTGCCAGCAGCTCAGGGAACTATGGCTACACCTTC. This sequence encodes CASSSGNYGYTF. Full variable domain (missing parts from reference TRBV5-4 and TRBJ1-2): ETGVTQSPTHLIKTRGQQVTLRCSSQSGHNTVSWYQQALGQGPQFIFQYYREEENGRGNFPPRFSGLQFPNYSSELNVNALELDDSALYLCASSSGNYGYTFGSGTRLTVV.